This record looks at one TCR beta chain sequence and its context. As yet, its antigen is unknown. This entry belongs to a study of cytomegalovirus exposure and HLA in healthy donors. Study-level findings and limits: A missense DCLRE1C variant was associated with V- and J-gene trimming of TCR beta chains in a later analysis, and an independent cohort replicated the association. Follow-up analysis found HLA locus-dependent TCR association rates, highest for DRB1 and lowest for HLA-C. There were several of the most significant clusters that appeared linked to common viral pathogens in a later analysis.

The PCR was carried out with 60 Vbeta primers and 13 Jbeta primers. Assay used: immunoSEQ multiplex PCR; TCRdb lists only in-frame clones, some missing. The profile shows about 160,000 clones, 80% to 85% of them singletons. Donors showed nominal health when sampled, although they likely had unrecorded immune exposures. Germline values: CDR1 MDHEN, CDR2 SYDVKM. V was clipped by 6 bases and J by 3 bases; unmatched bases: 11. This CDR3 has 15 residues. Sequenced material: PBMCs. The V call is TRBV28, the J call TRBJ2-7, with 7 positions matching TRBD1. This receptor was identified in a man aged 50-59 years in good health and CMV-seropositive. The CDR3 DNA reads as TGTGCCAGCAGACACCGGACAGGAGACGGCTACGAGCAGTACTTC. Its protein is CASRHRTGDGYEQYF.